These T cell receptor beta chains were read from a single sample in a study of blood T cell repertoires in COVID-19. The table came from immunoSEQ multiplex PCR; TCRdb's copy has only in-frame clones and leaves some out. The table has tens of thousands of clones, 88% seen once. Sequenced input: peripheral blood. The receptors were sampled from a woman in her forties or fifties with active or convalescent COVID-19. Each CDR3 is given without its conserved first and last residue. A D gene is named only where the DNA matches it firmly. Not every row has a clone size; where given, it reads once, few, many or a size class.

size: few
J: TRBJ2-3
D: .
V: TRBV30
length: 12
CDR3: AWNDGSGTDTQY

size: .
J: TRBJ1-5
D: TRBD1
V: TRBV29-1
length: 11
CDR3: SAGTGLHQPQH

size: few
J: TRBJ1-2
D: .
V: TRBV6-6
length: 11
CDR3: ASTSADIYGYT

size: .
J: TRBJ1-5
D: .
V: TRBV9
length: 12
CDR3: ASSGQSSNQPQH

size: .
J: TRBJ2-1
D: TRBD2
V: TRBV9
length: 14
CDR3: ASSPPGLAGALEQF

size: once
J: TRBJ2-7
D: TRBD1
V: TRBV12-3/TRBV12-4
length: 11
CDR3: ASSLATGYEQY

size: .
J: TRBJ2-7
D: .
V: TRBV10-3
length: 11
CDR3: AISGGQTYEQY

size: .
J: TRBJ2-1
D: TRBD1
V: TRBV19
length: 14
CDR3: ASSIQTGGGYNEQF

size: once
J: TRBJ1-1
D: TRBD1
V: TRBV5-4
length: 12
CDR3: ASSTDRGSSEAF

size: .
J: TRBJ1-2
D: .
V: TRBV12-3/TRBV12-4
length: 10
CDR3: ASSFGGDGYT

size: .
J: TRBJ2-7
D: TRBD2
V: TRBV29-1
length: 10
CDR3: SVDLAGYEQY

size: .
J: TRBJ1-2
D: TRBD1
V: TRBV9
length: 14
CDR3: ASSGFSGQGNYGYT

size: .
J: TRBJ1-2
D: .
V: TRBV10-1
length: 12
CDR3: ASSVNSGTTGYT

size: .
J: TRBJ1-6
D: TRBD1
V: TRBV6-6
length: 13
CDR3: ASKRGQGTVTPLH

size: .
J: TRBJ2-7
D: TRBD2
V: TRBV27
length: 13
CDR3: ASSLGLAGATEQY

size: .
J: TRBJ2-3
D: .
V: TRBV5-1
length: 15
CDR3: ASSLLKYREYTDTQY

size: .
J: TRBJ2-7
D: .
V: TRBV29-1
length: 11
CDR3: SVEDSSPYEQY

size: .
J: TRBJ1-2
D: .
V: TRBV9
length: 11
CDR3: ASSLEGRGGYT

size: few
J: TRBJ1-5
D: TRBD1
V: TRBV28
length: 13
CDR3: ASSHGTASNQPQH

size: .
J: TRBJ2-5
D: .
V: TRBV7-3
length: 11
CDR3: ASSSRDLETQY

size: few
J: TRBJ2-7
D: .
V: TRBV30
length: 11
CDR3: AWTGTFSYEQY

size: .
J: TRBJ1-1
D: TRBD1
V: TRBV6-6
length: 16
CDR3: ASSHRDRVIGKGTEAF

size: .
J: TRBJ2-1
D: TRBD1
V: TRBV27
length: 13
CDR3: ASSLWTGGSNEQF

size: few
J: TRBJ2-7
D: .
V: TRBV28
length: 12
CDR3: ASTLADRDGEQY

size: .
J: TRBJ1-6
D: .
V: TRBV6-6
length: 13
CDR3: ASSPRDLGLSPLH

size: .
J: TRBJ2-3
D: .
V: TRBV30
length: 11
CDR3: AWRTPGTDTQY

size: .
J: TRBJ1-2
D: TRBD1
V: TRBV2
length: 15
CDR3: ASSLTPNDRVGTGYT

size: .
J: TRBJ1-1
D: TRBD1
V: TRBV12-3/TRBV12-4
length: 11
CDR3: ATSGQEGTEAF

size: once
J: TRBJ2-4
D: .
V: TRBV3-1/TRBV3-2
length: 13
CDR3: ASSHKGVAKNIQY

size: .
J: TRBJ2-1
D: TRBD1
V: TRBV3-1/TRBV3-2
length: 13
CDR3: ASSSGTGDYNEQF

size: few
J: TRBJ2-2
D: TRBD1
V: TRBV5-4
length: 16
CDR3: ASSLGGRDRGHPGELF

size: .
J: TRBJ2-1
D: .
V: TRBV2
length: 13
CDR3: ASSEGSRGSNEQF

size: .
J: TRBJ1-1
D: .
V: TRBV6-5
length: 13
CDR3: ASSYYLAGDTEAF

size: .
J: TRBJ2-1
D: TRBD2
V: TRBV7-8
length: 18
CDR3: ASSLRWLAGDAVSYNEQF

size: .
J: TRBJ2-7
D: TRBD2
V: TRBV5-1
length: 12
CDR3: ASSLTSGSHEQY

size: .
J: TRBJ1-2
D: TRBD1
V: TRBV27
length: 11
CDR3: ASSDRERDGYT

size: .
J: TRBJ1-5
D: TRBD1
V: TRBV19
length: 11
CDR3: ATSGGAAQPQH

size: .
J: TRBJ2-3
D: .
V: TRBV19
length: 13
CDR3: ASSEYSGDTDTQY

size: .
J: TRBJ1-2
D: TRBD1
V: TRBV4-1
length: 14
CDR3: ASYNGGTGKNYGYT

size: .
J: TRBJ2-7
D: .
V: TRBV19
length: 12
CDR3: ASSIGSGRYEQY

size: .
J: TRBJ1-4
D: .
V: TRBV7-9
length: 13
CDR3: ASSLGQGKSEKLF

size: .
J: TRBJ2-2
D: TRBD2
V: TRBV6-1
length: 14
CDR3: ASSEGTRTNTGELF

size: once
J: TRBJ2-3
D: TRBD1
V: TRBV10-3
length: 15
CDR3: AISESTPGQLTDTQY

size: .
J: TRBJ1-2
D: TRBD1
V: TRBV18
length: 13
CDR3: ASSPGTGSYYGYT

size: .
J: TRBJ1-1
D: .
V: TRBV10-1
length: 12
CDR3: ASSLRVGDTEAF

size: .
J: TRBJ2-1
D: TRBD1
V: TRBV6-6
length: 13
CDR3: ASSNRDRGQNEQF